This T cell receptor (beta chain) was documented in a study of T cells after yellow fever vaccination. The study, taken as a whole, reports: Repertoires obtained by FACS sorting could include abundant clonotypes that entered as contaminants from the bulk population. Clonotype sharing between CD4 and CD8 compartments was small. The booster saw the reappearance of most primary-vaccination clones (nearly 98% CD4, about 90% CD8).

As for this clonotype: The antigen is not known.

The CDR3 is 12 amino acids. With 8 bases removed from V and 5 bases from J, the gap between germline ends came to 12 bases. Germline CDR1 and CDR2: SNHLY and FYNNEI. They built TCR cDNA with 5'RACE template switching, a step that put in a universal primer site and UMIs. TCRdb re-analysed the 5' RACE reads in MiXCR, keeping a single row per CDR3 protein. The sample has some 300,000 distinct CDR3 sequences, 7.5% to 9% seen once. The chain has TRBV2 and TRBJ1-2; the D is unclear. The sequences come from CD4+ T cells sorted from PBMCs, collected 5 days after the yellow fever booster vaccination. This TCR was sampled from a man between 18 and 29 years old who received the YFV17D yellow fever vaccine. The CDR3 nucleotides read TGTGCCAGCGACCCGGAATTTTATGGCTACACCTTC. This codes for CASDPEFYGYTF.